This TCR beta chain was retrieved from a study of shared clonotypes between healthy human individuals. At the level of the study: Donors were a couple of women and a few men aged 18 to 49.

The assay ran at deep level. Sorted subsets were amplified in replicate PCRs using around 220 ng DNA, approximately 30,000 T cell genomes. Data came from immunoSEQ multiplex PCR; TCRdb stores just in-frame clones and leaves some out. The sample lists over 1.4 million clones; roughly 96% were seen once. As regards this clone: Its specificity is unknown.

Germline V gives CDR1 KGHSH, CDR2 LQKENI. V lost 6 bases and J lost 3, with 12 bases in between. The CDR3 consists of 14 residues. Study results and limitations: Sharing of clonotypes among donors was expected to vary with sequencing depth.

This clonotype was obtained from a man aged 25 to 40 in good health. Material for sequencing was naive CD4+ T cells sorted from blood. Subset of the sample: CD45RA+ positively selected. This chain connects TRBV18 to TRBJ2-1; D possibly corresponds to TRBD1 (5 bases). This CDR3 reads CASSPTQGYNEQFF. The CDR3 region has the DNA TGTGCCAGCTCGCCTACGCAGGGCTACAATGAGCAGTTCTTC.